A single sample gave rise to the 28 T cell receptor beta chains below, sequenced in a study of neurological immune-mediated disorders (dated by TCRdb to the late 2010s). The library was made by 5' RACE. TCRdb records Illumina HiSeq 2500 as the sequencer. The public reads were run again by TCRdb, first through fastp at Q25 and then through MiXCR, and only productive beta chains were kept. Duplicate CDR3 protein sequences are folded into a single record with the most common DNA and genes. This sample holds under 60,000 distinct CDR3 sequences; 20% to 30% were observed only once. 20% to 25% of the sample is in the top ten clones. Sequencing was performed on PBMCs. These receptors were obtained from a woman in her seventies in good health.

This clonotype came up many times. The chain uses TRBV7-9 and TRBJ2-7, with TRBD1 as a possible D gene (5 bases). CDR1 is SEHNR, CDR2 FQNEAQ, per germline (reference sequence). The CDR3 sequence is 14 residues long. Trimming stripped 4 bases from V and 3 bases from J, with 13 bases between. CDR3 loop: CASSSHRIGYEQYF. The CDR3 DNA sequence: TGTGCCAGCAGCTCTCACAGGATAGGCTACGAGCAGTACTTC.

The CDR3 spells CASSVDGGTEAFF. CDR3 bases: TGTGCCAGCAGCGTTGACGGGGGGACAGAAGCTTTCTTT. The chain uses TRBV9 and TRBJ1-1, with D perhaps matching TRBD1 (6 bases). V lost 2 bases to trimming and J lost 8 bases, with 13 bases between them. Germline loops: CDR1 SGDLS, CDR2 YYNGEE. The CDR3 is made up of 13 amino acids.

This clonotype was detected ten times or more. V usage is TRBV9 and J usage is TRBJ2-5; TRBD2 aligns across 10 bases. J was trimmed by 4 bases and V by 4 bases; bases with no gene match: 4. Germline CDR1 SGDLS, CDR2 YYNGEE. The CDR3 contains 14 residues. CDR3 sequence: CASSTRTSGETQYF. In DNA form, the CDR3 reads TGTGCCAGCAGCACCCGGACTAGCGGAGAGACCCAGTACTTC. The variable domain in full, with the rest retrieved from reference TRBV9 and TRBJ2-5, is DSGVTQTPKHLITATGQRVTLRCSPRSGDLSVYWYQQSLDQGLQFLIQYYNGEERAKGNILERFSAQQFPDLHSELNLSSLELGDSALYFCASSTRTSGETQYFGPGTRLLVL.

This rearrangement joins TRBV2 to TRBJ1-2; tentative D call: TRBD1 (6 bases). Germline V gene lookup returns CDR1 SNHLY and CDR2 FYNNEI. This CDR3 region has 13 residues. Between the trimmed V and J ends, which lost 7 bases and 6 bases, there was a span of 15 bases. This CDR3 is CASKSTGGDGYTF. The CDR3 region has the DNA TGTGCCAGCAAGTCGACAGGCGGGGATGGCTACACCTTC. Complete variable domain (other parts from reference TRBV2 and TRBJ1-2): EPEVTQTPSHQVTQMGQEVILRCVPISNHLYFYWYRQILGQKVEFLVSFYNNEISEKSEIFDDQFSVERPDGSNFTLKIRSTKLEDSAMYFCASKSTGGDGYTFGSGTRLTVV.

This clonotype was observed many times. CDR3 loop: CASSPAPHLSTDTQYF. DNA for the CDR3: TGCGCCAGCAGCCCGGCCCCACACCTAAGCACAGATACGCAGTATTTT. This chain links TRBV5-1 with TRBJ2-3; D gene uncertain. V lost 4 bases, J lost 0 bases, and 15 bases lay in between. CDR3 length: 16 amino acids. CDR1 is SGHRS, CDR2 YFSETQ, per germline.

V and J are TRBV6-5 and TRBJ2-7, with 9 bases that match TRBD2. From germline, CDR1 is MNHEY and CDR2 SVGAGI. With 9 bases clipped from V and 6 bases from J, the junction kept 12 bases outside the gene matches. The CDR3 sequence is 14 residues long. The CDR3 spells CASQGGSGSGEQYF. The CDR3 DNA follows: TGTGCCAGTCAGGGGGGTAGCGGGAGTGGCGAGCAGTACTTC.

This clonotype was seen at least ten times. The rearrangement joins TRBV4-1 to TRBJ2-5; 11 positions agree with TRBD2. In germline, CDR1 is MGHRA, CDR2 YSYEKL. The length of the CDR3 is 15 residues. The V gene end was trimmed by 4 bases and the J gene end by 1 base; junction bases not matched to a gene: 2. The CDR3 nucleotides read TGCGCCAGCAGCCCAGGGACTAGCGGCCAAGAGACCCAGTACTTC. Its protein is CASSPGTSGQETQYF.

This clonotype was found many times. This chain connects TRBV5-1 to TRBJ1-1; D gene unclear. Germline lookup yields CDR1 SGHRS and CDR2 YFSETQ. Trimming pared 5 bases from V and 0 bases from J, leaving 8 bases between. The CDR3 consists of 13 residues. CDR3 nucleotide sequence: TGCGCCAGCAGAAGGGCACTGAACACTGAAGCTTTCTTT. This translates into CASRRALNTEAFF.

This chain links TRBV6-1 with TRBJ2-5, with D possibly being TRBD2 (5 bases). Germline lookup yields CDR1 MNHNS and CDR2 SASEGT. V lost 6 bases and J lost 0, with 20 bases in between. CDR3 length equals 17 residues. CDR3 DNA sequence: TGTGCCAGCAGGCGCCACCTCTCGGGGTTGTACCAAGAGACCCAGTACTTC. It is translated as CASRRHLSGLYQETQYF.

At least ten counts were recorded for this clonotype. This chain joins TRBV27 and TRBJ1-6, with D maybe TRBD1 (6 bases). The germline CDR1 and CDR2 sequences are MNHEY and SMNVEV (reference sequence). V lost 7 bases and J lost 6, with 16 bases in between. The CDR3 is 15 amino acids. The CDR3 DNA reads TGTGCCAGCACATTCTTACAGGGAGCTAATTCACCCCTCCACTTT. This sequence encodes CASTFLQGANSPLHF.

This clonotype was detected ten times or more. The chain couples TRBV5-1 to TRBJ1-1; D is undetermined. This CDR3 comprises 15 residues. From germline, CDR1 is SGHRS and CDR2 YFSETQ. Deletions cut 1 base from V and 1 base from J, with 11 bases between. The CDR3 nucleotides read TGCGCCAGCAGCTTGAGTCCGCCGGAGAACACTGAAGCTTTCTTT. Translating gives CASSLSPPENTEAFF.

The V gene is TRBV2, the J gene TRBJ2-1, with 14 bases fitting TRBD2. This CDR3 has 14 amino acids. V was pared by 2 bases and J by 12 bases, with 3 bases of the junction left unmatched. CDR1 and CDR2 (germline): SNHLY, FYNNEI. The CDR3 reads CASSELGTSGGQFF. In nucleotides, the CDR3 is TGTGCCAGCAGTGAATTGGGGACTAGCGGGGGGCAGTTCTTC.

This chain joins TRBV7-2 and TRBJ2-1; 8 positions agree with TRBD2. CDR1 is SGHTA, CDR2 FQGNSA, per germline. The CDR3 spans 15 residues. Trimming cost V 4 bases and J 8 bases; bases outside gene matches: 10. CDR3 sequence: CASSSQAGGADEQFF. The CDR3 nucleotides read TGTGCCAGCAGCTCTCAGGCGGGAGGCGCCGATGAGCAGTTCTTC.

This clonotype was counted many times. This chain connects TRBV5-5 to TRBJ1-1, with D hard to call. Trimming removed 2 bases at V and 4 bases at J, with 12 bases between. Germline values: CDR1 SGHKS, CDR2 YYEKEE (reference sequence). This CDR3 contains 14 residues. The CDR3 protein is CASSFLVEGTEAFF. CDR3 DNA sequence: TGTGCCAGCAGCTTTTTGGTGGAGGGCACTGAAGCTTTCTTT.

This clonotype has at least ten counts. This chain connects TRBV7-2 to TRBJ2-1; TRBD2 might be the D (6 bases). Germline V gives CDR1 SGHTA, CDR2 FQGNSA. The CDR3 sequence is 12 residues long. Deletions cut 5 bases from V and 10 bases from J, with 12 bases between. The CDR3 loop reads CASSPEGQEQFF. The CDR3 DNA reads as TGTGCCAGCAGCCCGGAGGGCCAGGAGCAGTTCTTC.

This clonotype was recorded only once. The junction does not match germline at one end; this may be a read error. The chain recombines TRBV5-1 with TRBJ2-3; 8 nucleotides line up with TRBD1. Germline-derived CDR1 and CDR2 are SGHRS and YFSETQ. This CDR3 has 17 amino acids. This CDR3 reads CASSFTPWGQAEDTQCF. The CDR3 region has the DNA TGCGCCAGCAGCTTCACCCCGTGGGGACAGGCGGAAGATACGCAGTGTTTT.

The chain uses TRBV5-1 and TRBJ2-2; D unclear. The germline gives CDR1 SGHRS, CDR2 YFSETQ. Trimming cost V 1 base and J 0 bases, with 13 bases left between them. There are 17 residues in the CDR3. The DNA of the CDR3 is TGCGCCAGCAGCTTGATCTCCGGAGCTCCGAACACCGGGGAGCTGTTTTTT. Encoded protein: CASSLISGAPNTGELFF.

With respect to this clonotype: This may stem from a read error, because a much larger clone lies one nucleotide away. It is likely a read error, because the conserved phenylalanine at the end of the CDR3 is missing. V is TRBV10-3 and J is TRBJ2-1; D remains unclear. The germline V and J ends were trimmed by 6 bases and 8 bases, with 8 bases remaining between them. In germline, CDR1 is ENHRY, CDR2 SYGVKD. The CDR3 is 11 amino acids. The CDR3 loop reads CAISVVDEQFL. In DNA form, the CDR3 reads TGTGCCATCAGCGTAGTGGATGAGCAGTTCTTA.

This clonotype has at least ten counts. The DNA for the CDR3 is TGCGCCAGCAGCCAAGCTCCCGGTAGAGAGACCCAGTACTTC. Residues: CASSQAPGRETQYF. The chain joins TRBV4-1 to TRBJ2-5; no firm D call. Trimming took 1 base from V and 4 from J, leaving 10 bases between them. Germline values: CDR1 MGHRA, CDR2 YSYEKL. The CDR3 is 14 residues long.

This clonotype showed up many times. The chain joins TRBV4-3 to TRBJ1-2; D not certain. The CDR3 extends over 15 amino acids. The V end was cut by 1 base, the J end by 2 bases, with 11 bases between. Germline V lookup: CDR1 LGHNA, CDR2 YSLEER. The CDR3, as DNA: TGCGCCAGCAGCCAAGGGCTTGCGGCCAACTATGGCTACACCTTC. This sequence encodes CASSQGLAANYGYTF.

This clonotype was seen many times. The gene calls are TRBV4-2 and TRBJ2-7; D unresolved. The CDR3 runs to 13 residues. Germline CDR1 LGHNA, CDR2 YNFKEQ. Trimming shortened V by 7 bases and J by 3 bases, and 13 bases separated the two germline ends. CDR3 sequence reads: CASKGIGNYEQYF. The CDR3 coding sequence is TGTGCCAGCAAAGGTATCGGCAACTACGAGCAGTACTTC.

There are many counts of this clonotype. This chain connects TRBV7-9 to TRBJ2-5; D not certain. Germline V gene data show CDR1 as SEHNR and CDR2 as FQNEAQ (reference sequence). This CDR3 has 16 residues. Trimming stripped 5 bases from V and 1 base from J, with 17 bases between. The CDR3 DNA reads TGTGCCAGCAGCCCTGATGGCGGTCGTTCCCAAGAGACCCAGTACTTC. Protein product: CASSPDGGRSQETQYF.

This clonotype was counted at least ten times. The rearrangement joins TRBV5-1 to TRBJ1-2; the match to TRBD1 covers 7 bases. The trim removed 0 bases at V and 5 bases at J, leaving 4 bases unmatched. Germline V CDR1 and CDR2: SGHRS, YFSETQ. This CDR3 has 14 amino acids. CDR3 sequence: CASSLEGTEYGYTF. CDR3 DNA sequence: TGCGCCAGCAGCTTGGAAGGGACAGAATATGGCTACACCTTC.

About this clonotype: One end of the junction varies from germline; a read error may be responsible. The rearrangement joins TRBV14 to TRBJ2-1; 7 bases line up with TRBD2. Per the germline V gene, CDR1 is SGHDN and CDR2 is FVKESK. The CDR3 contains 13 residues. The CDR3 sequence is CVSSQWGGQPQFF. CDR3 in DNA: TGTGTCAGCAGCCAATGGGGAGGGCAGCCACAGTTCTTC.

At least ten counts were recorded for this clonotype. The chain is built from TRBV7-9 and TRBJ2-1; D possibly corresponds to TRBD2 (7 bases). The CDR3 runs 12 residues. The germline V gene encodes CDR1 SEHNR and CDR2 FQNEAQ (reference sequence). Trimming left V 5 bases short and J 10 bases short, with 12 bases between. The CDR3 bases are TGTGCCAGCAGCCCCCCGGGGGGCGAGCAGTTCTTC. This sequence encodes CASSPPGGEQFF.

This sequence joins TRBV7-3 and TRBJ2-3, with a possible D match to TRBD1 (6 bases). The CDR3 is 16 residues long. Trimming took off 5 bases at V and 4 bases at J, with 19 bases between the two ends. Germline V CDR1 and CDR2: SGHTA, FQGTGA. The DNA for the CDR3 is TGTGCCAGCAGCGCACCAGGGGAGCCCGGGTCAGATACGCAGTATTTT. This translates into CASSAPGEPGSDTQYF.

This clonotype was recorded many times. The chain uses TRBV3-1 and TRBJ2-7, with a tentative D call TRBD1 (5 bases). Germline lookup yields CDR1 LGHDT and CDR2 YNNKEL (reference sequence). The V end lost 4 bases, the J end lost 13 bases, and 17 bases lay between the germline ends. The CDR3 is 12 amino acids. CDR3: CASSLRLKQVYF. CDR3 bases: TGTGCCAGCAGCCTTAGGCTGAAACAGGTCTACTTC.

This clonotype was counted many times. The chain recombines TRBV20-1 with TRBJ1-5; maybe TRBD1 (5 bases). Germline V gene data show CDR1 as DFQATT and CDR2 as SNEGSKA (reference sequence). V gave up 5 bases and J gave up 1 base, with 21 bases separating them. This CDR3 is built from 17 residues. CDR3 in DNA: TGCAGTGCTCTAGGGCCCTGGGGCGGTCGAAGCAATCAGCCCCAGCATTTT. It specifies CSALGPWGGRSNQPQHF.